This TCR beta chain was sequenced in a study of Ad26.COV2.S vaccination and SARS-CoV-2 variants. General observations from the study: The authors reported substantial breadth in spike-specific CD8+ and CD4+ T cell responses after vaccination.

The V and J ends lost 4 bases and 7 bases, in that order; junction bases with no gene match: 4. This CDR3 contains 13 residues. Per germline, CDR1 SNHLY and CDR2 FYNNEI. This clone showed up just once. Its antigen remains unknown. Treatment indicated: over 15 received Ad26.COV2.S at low or high dose, single or two shots; 5 received placebo; per-sample allocation not given. Day 63 after the first vaccine or placebo injection was the time point for sampling. SARS-CoV-2 spike from the Wuhan strain was encoded by the vaccine, an Ad26 vector. Here immunoSEQ multiplex PCR was the method, and the copy in TCRdb shows in-frame clones only, minus some. The sample comprises hundreds of thousands of clones, about 93% of which are singletons, and over 9% rests with the top ten.

Sequenced material: peripheral blood, taken in a trial of Ad26.COV2.S vaccine versus placebo. This chain links TRBV2 with TRBJ1-5; 7 nucleotides match TRBD1. This TCR was sampled from a person between 18 and 65 years old who received the Ad26.COV2.S COVID-19 vaccine or a placebo. DNA for the CDR3: TGTGCCAGCAGTGCACAGGGGAACCAGCCCCAGCATTTT. This gives the protein CASSAQGNQPQHF.